These 10 T cell receptor beta chains were sequenced from one sample in a study of T cell repertoires in cytomegalovirus infection. These receptors have no known antigen. Each CDR3 protein gets one entry after TCRdb re-called the reads with MiXCR. In the table there are some 560,000 distinct CDR3 sequences, 40% of which are singletons. The sample here was cultured PBMCs, taken from culture after CMV antigen stimulation. These receptors were collected from a human donor in good health (CMV status not recorded). Some clones in this sample may be carry-over from other donors' samples.

The chain uses TRBV6-5 and TRBJ1-5; D might be TRBD1 (6 bases). CDR1 MNHEY and CDR2 SVGAGI come from the germline V gene. V was pared by 2 bases and J by 2 bases, with 25 bases between. CDR3 length: 20 residues. The CDR3 here is CASSYEWGETGLMGNQPQHF. CDR3 nucleotide sequence: TGTGCCAGCAGTTACGAGTGGGGAGAAACAGGGCTCATGGGCAATCAGCCCCAGCATTTT.

The gene calls are TRBV9 and TRBJ2-4, with D perhaps matching TRBD1 (6 bases). The germline V gene encodes CDR1 SGDLS and CDR2 YYNGEE. The CDR3 covers 14 residues. V was clipped by 0 bases and J by 14 bases, with 18 bases between them. Here the CDR3 reads CASSVERGEGEKYF. The DNA for the CDR3 is TGTGCCAGCAGCGTAGAACGGGGAGAGGGGGAAAAGTACTTC.

This clonotype was seen more than once but under ten times. This sequence joins TRBV4-1 and TRBJ2-3; a weak D match, TRBD2 (6 bases). This CDR3 is 16 amino acids long. CDR1 and CDR2 (germline): MGHRA, YSYEKL. The V end lost 1 base, the J end lost 1 base, and 12 bases lay between the germline ends. The CDR3 coding sequence is TGCGCCAGCAGCCAAGGGCCGGGAGTAGGCACAGATACGCAGTATTTT. Protein product: CASSQGPGVGTDTQYF.

The chain couples TRBV2 to TRBJ1-2; D unresolved. V shed 5 bases and J shed 3 bases, with 7 bases lying between them. The CDR3 covers 12 residues. Germline V gene lookup returns CDR1 SNHLY and CDR2 FYNNEI. CDR3 sequence reads: CASSREDYGYTF. CDR3 DNA: TGTGCCAGCAGTAGGGAGGACTATGGCTACACCTTC.

The J gene is TRBJ2-3, the V gene TRBV7-2; TRBD1 or TRBD2 may be the D gene (5 bases each). CDR1 and CDR2 from the germline V gene are SGHTA and FQGNSA. The CDR3 runs 15 residues. Trimming pared 8 bases from V and 0 bases from J, leaving 15 bases between. CDR3 protein: CASLVGPDSTDTQYF. The DNA for the CDR3 is TGTGCCAGCCTGGTGGGACCCGACAGCACAGATACGCAGTATTTT.

The gene calls are TRBV3-1 and TRBJ2-7; D is possibly TRBD1 (5 bases). Per germline, CDR1 LGHDT and CDR2 YNNKEL (reference sequence). This CDR3 has 13 residues. V lost 3 bases and J 3 bases, leaving 9 bases between the germline ends. The CDR3 loop is CASSHDRDYEQYF. The CDR3 DNA is TGTGCCAGCAGCCACGACAGAGACTACGAGCAGTACTTC.

A few counts support this clonotype. This rearrangement joins TRBV19 to TRBJ1-1; D ambiguous. Germline values: CDR1 LNHDA, CDR2 SQIVND (reference sequence). This CDR3 spans 14 amino acids. V was shortened by 3 bases and J by 1 base, with 9 bases between the two germline ends. The CDR3 sequence is CASSISLRNTEAFF. CDR3 coding DNA: TGTGCCAGTAGTATCAGCTTACGGAACACTGAAGCTTTCTTT.

In its sample, this clonotype was seen many times. The chain links TRBV2 to TRBJ1-1, with D tentatively TRBD1 (6 bases). Germline CDR1 and CDR2: SNHLY and FYNNEI. The length of the CDR3 is 12 residues. Trimming took 6 bases from V and 4 from J, leaving 9 bases between them. The CDR3: CASSEGGTEAFF. The CDR3 DNA sequence: TGTGCCAGCAGCGAGGGGGGCACTGAAGCTTTCTTT.

The gene calls are TRBV7-6 and TRBJ2-7, with TRBD2 identical over 12 bases. The germline gives CDR1 SGHVS, CDR2 FNYEAQ. The CDR3 spans 15 residues. Germline trimming cut 6 bases from V and 5 bases from J; bases unmatched to any gene: 8. The CDR3 sequence: CASSQTSGSIDEQYF. In nucleotides, the CDR3 is TGTGCCAGCAGTCAGACTAGCGGGAGTATCGACGAGCAGTACTTC. The whole variable domain, remainder taken from reference TRBV7-6 and TRBJ2-7, is GAGVSQSPRYKVTKRGQDVALRCDPISGHVSLYWYRQALGQGPEFLTYFNYEAQQDKSGLPNDRFSAERPEGSISTLTIQRTEQRDSAMYRCASSQTSGSIDEQYFGPGTRLTVT.

The V call is TRBV20-1, the J call TRBJ1-2, with 9 positions matching TRBD1. CDR1 DFQATT and CDR2 SNEGSKA come from the germline V gene (reference sequence). The trim removed 5 bases at V and 4 bases at J, leaving 5 bases unmatched. The CDR3 extends over 13 amino acids. The CDR3 loop reads CSAHRGRAYGYTF. CDR3 DNA sequence: TGCAGTGCTCACAGGGGGCGAGCCTATGGCTACACCTTC.